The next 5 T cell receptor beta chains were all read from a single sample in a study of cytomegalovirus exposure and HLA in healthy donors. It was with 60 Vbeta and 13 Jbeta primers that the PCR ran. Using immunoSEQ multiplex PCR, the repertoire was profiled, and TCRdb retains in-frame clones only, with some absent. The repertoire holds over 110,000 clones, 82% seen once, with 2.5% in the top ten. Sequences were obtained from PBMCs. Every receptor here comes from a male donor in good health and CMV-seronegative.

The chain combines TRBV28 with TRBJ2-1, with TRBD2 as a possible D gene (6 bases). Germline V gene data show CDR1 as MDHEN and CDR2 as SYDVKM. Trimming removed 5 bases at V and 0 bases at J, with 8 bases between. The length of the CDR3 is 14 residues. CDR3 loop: CASSPTSSYNEQFF. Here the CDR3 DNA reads TGTGCCAGCAGTCCGACTAGCTCCTACAATGAGCAGTTCTTC.

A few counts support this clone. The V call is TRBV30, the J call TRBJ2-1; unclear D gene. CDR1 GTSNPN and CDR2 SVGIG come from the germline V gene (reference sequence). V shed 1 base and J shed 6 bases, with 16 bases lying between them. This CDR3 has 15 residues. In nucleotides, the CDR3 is TGTGCCTGGAGTGCTTCCCGGCTAGGTAGCAATGAGCAGTTCTTC. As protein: CAWSASRLGSNEQFF.

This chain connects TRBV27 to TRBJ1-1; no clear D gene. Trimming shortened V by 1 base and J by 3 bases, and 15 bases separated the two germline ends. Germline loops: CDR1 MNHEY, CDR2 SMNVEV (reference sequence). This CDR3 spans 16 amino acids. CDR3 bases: TGTGCCAGCAGTTTATACCCAGGTTTTCTGGACACTGAAGCTTTCTTT. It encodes CASSLYPGFLDTEAFF.

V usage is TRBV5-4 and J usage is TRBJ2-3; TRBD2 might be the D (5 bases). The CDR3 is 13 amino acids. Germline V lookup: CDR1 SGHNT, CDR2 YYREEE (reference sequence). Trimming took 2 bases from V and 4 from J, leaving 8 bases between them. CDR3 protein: CASSFVGADTQYF. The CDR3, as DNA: TGTGCCAGCAGCTTTGTGGGAGCAGATACGCAGTATTTT.

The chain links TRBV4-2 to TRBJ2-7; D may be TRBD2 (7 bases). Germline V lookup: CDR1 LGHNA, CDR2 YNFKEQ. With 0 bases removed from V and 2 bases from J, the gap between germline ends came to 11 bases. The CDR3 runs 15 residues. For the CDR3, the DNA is TGTGCCAGCAGCCAAGAAGGGGGGGGTACCTACGAGCAGTACTTC. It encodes CASSQEGGGTYEQYF.